The 5 T cell receptor beta chains presented below share a single source sample, sequenced in a study of blood T cell dynamics during melanoma immunotherapy (dated by TCRdb to about 2020). What this sample's time point label stands for: week 3, after first cycle of checkpoint inhibitor. Library generation was performed with the immunoSEQ multiplex PCR assay. TCRdb limited this immuneACCESS table to in-frame rearrangements with V and J called. A share of clones is missing; checked studies link under half to unresolved V genes, and the rest is unexplained. The sample table lists 13,000 to 15,000 clones, 80% to 95% of them with a count of one. Roughly 0.92% of the sample comes from the top ten. Material: blood, obtained from a patient treated with checkpoint blockade. All receptors come from a human donor with melanoma.

The chain combines TRBV7-2 with TRBJ1-3, with 10 bases that match TRBD1. V shed 2 bases and J 7 bases; nucleotides not matched to a gene: 14. This CDR3 contains 18 residues. Germline CDR1 reads SGHTA; CDR2 reads FQGNSA. CDR3 region: CASSLLPRQGALGNTIYF. CDR3 bases: TGTGCCAGCAGCTTATTACCCCGACAGGGGGCGTTGGGGAACACCATATATTTT.

CDR3 nucleotide sequence: TGTGCCAGCAGCTTGGACAGGGGAGACAATGAGCAGTTCTTC. Residues: CASSLDRGDNEQFF. The rearrangement links TRBV7-9 to TRBJ2-1; TRBD1 aligns across 9 bases. With V trimmed by 3 bases and J by 5 bases, 2 bases remained unmatched. Looked up from germline, CDR1 is SEHNR and CDR2 is FQNEAQ (reference sequence). This CDR3 region has 14 residues.

This clone was counted only a few times. The V call is TRBV5-4, the J call TRBJ1-1, with a tentative D call TRBD1 (5 bases). Germline V gives CDR1 SGHNT, CDR2 YYREEE (reference sequence). The CDR3 totals 14 residues. V dropped 10 bases and J dropped 0 bases, with 16 bases sitting between them. The CDR3 bases are TGTGCCTACAGTGGGGCCCTTATGAACACTGAAGCTTTCTTT. Translated, it gives CAYSGALMNTEAFF.

The chain carries TRBV7-3 and TRBJ2-4, with 9 bases lining up with TRBD1. J was trimmed by 7 bases and V by 0 bases; bases with no gene match: 4. The CDR3 totals 15 residues. The germline V gene has CDR1 SGHTA and CDR2 FQGTGA. This CDR3 is CASSLTVDRGNIQYF. CDR3 coding DNA: TGTGCCAGCAGCTTAACCGTCGACAGGGGGAACATTCAGTACTTC.

This sequence joins TRBV14 and TRBJ2-7; 9 bases match TRBD1. J was trimmed by 6 bases and V by 2 bases; bases with no gene match: 8. The CDR3 covers 15 residues. Germline CDR1 is SGHDN and CDR2 is FVKESK. CDR3 sequence reads: CASSQTMGQGFEQYF. In nucleotides, the CDR3 is TGTGCCAGCAGCCAAACTATGGGACAGGGTTTCGAGCAGTACTTC.